This TCR beta chain was retrieved from a study of T cells in Graves' hyperthyroidism and ophthalmopathy. This clonotype has just a few counts. What it binds is not known. General study results and limits: Most thyroid clonotypes expanded above 0.001 were also detected in blood.

It was RNA transcripts that yielded the amplified TCR beta CDR3 regions. TCR CDR3 underwent first-round RT-PCR with the HTBI primer set. Via MiXCR, TCRdb re-called the multiplex PCR reads, giving one row per CDR3 protein. The repertoire has hundreds of thousands of distinct CDR3 sequences, about 45% of them found once; the top ten carry about 7.8%. The CDR3 spans 14 residues. Germline lookup yields CDR1 LNHDA and CDR2 SQIVND (reference sequence). Between the trimmed V and J ends, which lost 6 bases and 6 bases, there was a span of 18 bases. The source is a woman younger than 30 with Graves' hyperthyroidism. Sequencing was carried out using peripheral blood or thyroid tissue (not recorded which). The V call is TRBV19, the J call TRBJ2-7, with D maybe TRBD2 (5 bases). The DNA of the CDR3 is TGTGCCAGTAGCTCGGACTCCTACGGAGGCGAGCAGTACTTC. This gives the protein CASSSDSYGGEQYF.